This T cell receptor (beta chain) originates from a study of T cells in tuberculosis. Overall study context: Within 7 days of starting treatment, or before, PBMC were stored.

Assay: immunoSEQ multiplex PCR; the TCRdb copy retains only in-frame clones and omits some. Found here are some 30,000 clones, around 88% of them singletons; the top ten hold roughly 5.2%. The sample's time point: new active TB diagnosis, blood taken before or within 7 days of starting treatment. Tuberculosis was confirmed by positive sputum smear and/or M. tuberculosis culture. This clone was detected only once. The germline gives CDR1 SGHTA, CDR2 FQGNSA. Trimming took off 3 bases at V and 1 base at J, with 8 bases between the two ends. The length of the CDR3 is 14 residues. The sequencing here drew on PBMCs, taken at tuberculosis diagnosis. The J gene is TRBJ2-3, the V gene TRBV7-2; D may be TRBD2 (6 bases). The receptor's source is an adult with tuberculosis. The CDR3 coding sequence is TGTGCCAGCAGCTTGAGGAGGGGCACAGATACGCAGTATTTT. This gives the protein CASSLRRGTDTQYF.